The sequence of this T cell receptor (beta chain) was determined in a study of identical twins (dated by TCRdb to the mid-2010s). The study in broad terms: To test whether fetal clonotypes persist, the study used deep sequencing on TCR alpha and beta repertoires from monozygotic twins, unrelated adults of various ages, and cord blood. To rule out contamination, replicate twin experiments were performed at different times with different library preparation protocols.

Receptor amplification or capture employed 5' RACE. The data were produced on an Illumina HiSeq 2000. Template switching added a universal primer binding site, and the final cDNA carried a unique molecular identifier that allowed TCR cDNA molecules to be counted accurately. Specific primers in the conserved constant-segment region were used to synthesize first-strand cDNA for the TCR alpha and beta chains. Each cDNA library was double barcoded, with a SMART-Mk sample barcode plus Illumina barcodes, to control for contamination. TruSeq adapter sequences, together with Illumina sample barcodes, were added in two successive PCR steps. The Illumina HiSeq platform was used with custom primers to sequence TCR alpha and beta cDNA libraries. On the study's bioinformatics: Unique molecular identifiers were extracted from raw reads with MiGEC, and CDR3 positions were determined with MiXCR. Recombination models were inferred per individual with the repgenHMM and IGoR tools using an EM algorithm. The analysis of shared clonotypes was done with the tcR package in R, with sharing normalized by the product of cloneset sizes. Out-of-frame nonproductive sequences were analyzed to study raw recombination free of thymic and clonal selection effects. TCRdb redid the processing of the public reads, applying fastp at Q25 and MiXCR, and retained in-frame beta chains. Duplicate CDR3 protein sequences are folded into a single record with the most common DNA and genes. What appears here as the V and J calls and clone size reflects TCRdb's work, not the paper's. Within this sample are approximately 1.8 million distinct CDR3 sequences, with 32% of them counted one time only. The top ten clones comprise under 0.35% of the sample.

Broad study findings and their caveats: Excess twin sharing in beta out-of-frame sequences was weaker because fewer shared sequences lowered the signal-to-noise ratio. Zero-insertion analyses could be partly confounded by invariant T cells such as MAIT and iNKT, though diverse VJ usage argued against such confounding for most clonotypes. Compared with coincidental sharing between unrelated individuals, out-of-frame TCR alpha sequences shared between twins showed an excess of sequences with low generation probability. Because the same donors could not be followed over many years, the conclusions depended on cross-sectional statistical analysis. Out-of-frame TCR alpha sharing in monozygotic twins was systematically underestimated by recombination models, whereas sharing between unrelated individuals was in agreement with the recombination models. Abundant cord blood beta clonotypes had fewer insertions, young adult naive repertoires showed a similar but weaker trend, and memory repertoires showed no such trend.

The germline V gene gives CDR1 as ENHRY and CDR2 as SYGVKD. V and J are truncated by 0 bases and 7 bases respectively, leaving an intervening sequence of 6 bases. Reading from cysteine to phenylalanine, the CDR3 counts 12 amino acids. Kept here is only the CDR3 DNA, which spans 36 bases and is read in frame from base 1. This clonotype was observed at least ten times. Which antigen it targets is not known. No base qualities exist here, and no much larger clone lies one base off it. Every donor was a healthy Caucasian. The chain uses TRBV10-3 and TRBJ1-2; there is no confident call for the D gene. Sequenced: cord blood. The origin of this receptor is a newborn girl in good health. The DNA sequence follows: TGTGCCATCAGTGAGTCGATATTTGGCTACACCTTC. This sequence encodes CAISESIFGYTF.